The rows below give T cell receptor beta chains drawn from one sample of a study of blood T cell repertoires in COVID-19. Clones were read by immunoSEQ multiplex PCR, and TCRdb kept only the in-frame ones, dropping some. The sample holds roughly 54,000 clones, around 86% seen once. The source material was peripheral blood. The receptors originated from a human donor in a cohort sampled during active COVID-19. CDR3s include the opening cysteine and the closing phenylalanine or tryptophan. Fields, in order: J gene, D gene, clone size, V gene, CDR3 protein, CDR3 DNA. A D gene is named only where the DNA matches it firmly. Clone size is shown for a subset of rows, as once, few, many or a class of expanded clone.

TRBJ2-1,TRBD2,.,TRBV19,CASSIHLAGGSDEQFF,TGTGCCAGTAGTATCCACCTAGCGGGAGGGTCGGATGAGCAGTTCTTC
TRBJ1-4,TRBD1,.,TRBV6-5,CASSYTGTGGNEKLFF,TGTGCCAGCAGTTACACCGGGACAGGGGGAAATGAAAAACTGTTTTTT
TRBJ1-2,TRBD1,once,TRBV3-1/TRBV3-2,CASRRQGNGYTF,TGTGCCAGCAGACGACAGGGAAATGGCTACACCTTC
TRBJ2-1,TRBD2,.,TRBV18,CASSLGGATNEQFF,TGTGCCAGCTCACTCGGGGGGGCAACGAATGAGCAGTTCTTC
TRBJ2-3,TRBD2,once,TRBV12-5,CASGSSGADTQYF,TGTGCTAGTGGCTCGAGCGGGGCAGATACGCAGTATTTT
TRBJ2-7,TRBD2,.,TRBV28,CASSLLAGRNYEQYF,TGTGCCAGCAGTCTATTAGCGGGACGGAACTACGAGCAGTACTTC
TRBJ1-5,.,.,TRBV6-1,CASSEKYLLRGQPQHF,TGTGCCAGCAGTGAAAAATACCTGCTTAGGGGTCAGCCCCAGCATTTT
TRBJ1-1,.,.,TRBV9,CASGGGNAGNTEAFF,TGTGCCAGTGGGGGAGGAAACGCCGGGAACACTGAAGCTTTCTTT
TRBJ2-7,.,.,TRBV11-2,CASSFPGLAYEQYF,TGTGCCAGCAGTTTTCCGGGACTCGCCTACGAGCAGTACTTC
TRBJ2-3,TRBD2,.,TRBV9,CASSVSGGSTDTQYF,TGTGCCAGCAGCGTTAGCGGGGGGAGCACAGATACGCAGTATTTT
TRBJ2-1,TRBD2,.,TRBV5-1,CASSVTSGSIEQFF,TGCGCCAGCTCAGTGACTAGCGGGAGTATTGAGCAGTTCTTC
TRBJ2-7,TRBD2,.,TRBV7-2,CASSLGLAGVEQYF,TGTGCCAGCAGCCTGGGACTAGCGGGAGTCGAGCAGTACTTC
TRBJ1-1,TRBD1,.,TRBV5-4,CASSQGDRGRLGTEAFF,TGTGCCAGCAGCCAGGGGGACAGGGGGCGTTTGGGCACTGAAGCTTTCTTT
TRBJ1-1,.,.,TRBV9,CASSVYGEGEAFF,TGTGCCAGCAGCGTCTACGGGGAGGGTGAAGCTTTCTTT
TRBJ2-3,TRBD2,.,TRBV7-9,CASSFLGGSTDTQYF,TGTGCCAGCAGCTTTCTCGGGGGGAGCACAGATACGCAGTATTTT
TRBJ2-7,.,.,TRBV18,CASSPARSYEQYF,TGTGCCAGCTCACCAGCGAGATCCTACGAGCAGTACTTC
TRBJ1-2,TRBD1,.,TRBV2,CASRPGTEIWGYTF,TGTGCCAGCAGGCCGGGGACAGAAATATGGGGCTACACCTTC
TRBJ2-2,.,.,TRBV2,CASRPGEPGELFF,TGTGCCAGCAGACCCGGGGAACCCGGGGAGCTGTTTTTT
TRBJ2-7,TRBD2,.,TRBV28,CTSSSLFNRREGLGYEQYF,TGTACCAGCAGTTCCCTCTTCAATCGAAGGGAGGGCCTGGGCTACGAGCAGTACTTC
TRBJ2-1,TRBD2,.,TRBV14,CASKATGTSGEGGSYNEQFF,TGTGCCAGCAAGGCGACCGGGACTAGCGGGGAGGGGGGCTCCTACAATGAGCAGTTCTTC
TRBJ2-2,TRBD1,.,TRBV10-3,CAISTGGGAGELFF,TGTGCCATCAGTACAGGGGGCGGAGCCGGGGAGCTGTTTTTT
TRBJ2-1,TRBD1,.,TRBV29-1,CSVEDRGDEQFF,TGCAGCGTGGAAGACAGGGGTGATGAGCAGTTCTTC
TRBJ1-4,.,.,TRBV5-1,CASSLSPNEKLFF,TGCGCCAGCAGCTTGTCTCCTAATGAAAAACTGTTTTTT
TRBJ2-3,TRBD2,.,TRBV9,CASSPRGGWGTDTQYF,TGTGCCAGCAGCCCCCGGGGGGGTTGGGGCACAGATACGCAGTATTTT
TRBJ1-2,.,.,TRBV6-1,CASSGGGRGLNNYGYTF,TGTGCCAGCAGTGGGGGGGGCAGGGGTCTCAATAACTATGGCTACACCTTC
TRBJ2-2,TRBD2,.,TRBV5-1,CASSLAGGSTGELFF,TGCGCCAGCAGCTTAGCGGGAGGCTCCACCGGGGAGCTGTTTTTT
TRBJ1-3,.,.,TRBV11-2,CASSLAGAGNTIYF,TGTGCCAGCAGCCTTGCAGGTGCTGGAAACACCATATATTTT
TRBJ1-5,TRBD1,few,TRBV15,CATSRAPATGNNQPQHF,TGTGCCACCAGCAGAGCTCCGGCGACAGGGAACAATCAGCCCCAGCATTTT
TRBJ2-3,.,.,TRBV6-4,CASSDVGGTSTDTQYF,TGTGCCAGCAGTGACGTCGGCGGGACTAGCACAGATACGCAGTATTTT
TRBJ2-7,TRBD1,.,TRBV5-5,CASTLIPGQTSYEQYF,TGTGCCAGCACCCTCATACCGGGACAGACCTCCTACGAGCAGTACTTC
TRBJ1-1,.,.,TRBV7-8,CASSPLGGAGTEAFF,TGTGCCAGCAGCCCGCTCGGGGGGGCGGGGACTGAAGCTTTCTTT